These 27 T cell receptor beta chains originate from one sample sequenced in a study of T cell changes during pregnancy in multiple sclerosis. Measured with immunoSEQ multiplex PCR; TCRdb has only the in-frame clones, and not every one. This sample has over 100,000 clones; roughly 92% occur once, and the top ten carry less than 2%. Sequencing was performed on peripheral blood, taken in the third trimester of pregnancy. The receptors come from a female donor with multiple sclerosis, enrolled in a pregnancy study.

The rearrangement links TRBV7-5 to TRBJ2-1; the table names TRBD1, a call not compared with the DNA. TRBV7-5 is recorded as a pseudogene. The CDR3 loop spans 15 amino acids. Written as DNA, the CDR3 is TGTGTCAGGCCACGACCGATTACAGGAGACAATGAGCAGTTCTTC. Translating gives CVRPRPITGDNEQFF.

V is TRBV28 and J is TRBJ1-2, with D possibly being TRBD1 (6 bases). V was pared by 4 bases and J by 5 bases, with 11 bases between. This CDR3 contains 13 residues. Germline V gene lookup returns CDR1 MDHEN and CDR2 SYDVKM. The CDR3 bases are TGTGCCAGCAGTTCGACAGGAGAATATGGCTACACCTTC. Its translation is CASSSTGEYGYTF.

The chain has TRBV11-2 and TRBJ2-5; the match to TRBD2 covers 11 bases. The CDR3 contains 15 residues. Germline V lookup: CDR1 SGHAT, CDR2 FQNNGV. Trimming removed 6 bases from V and 2 bases from J; junction bases left unmatched: 5. The CDR3 sequence is CASRASGGLQETQYF. The DNA for the CDR3 is TGTGCCAGCAGAGCTAGCGGGGGGCTACAAGAGACCCAGTACTTC.

The chain joins TRBV10-3 to TRBJ2-7; 9 bases line up with TRBD2. CDR1 is ENHRY and CDR2 is SYGVKD in the germline V gene. Trimming cost V 11 bases and J 2 bases; bases outside gene matches: 7. There are 13 residues in the CDR3. In nucleotides, the CDR3 is TGTGCCGCTAGCGGACTAGCGCCCTACGAGCAGTACTTC. This translates into CAASGLAPYEQYF.

The J gene is TRBJ1-1, the V gene TRBV2, with TRBD1 matching over 11 bases. The V gene end was trimmed by 6 bases and the J gene end by 4 bases; junction bases not matched to a gene: 7. Germline lookup yields CDR1 SNHLY and CDR2 FYNNEI. This CDR3 contains 15 residues. CDR3 sequence reads: CASRGTGGRLTEAFF. In DNA, the CDR3 is TGTGCCAGCAGGGGGACAGGGGGGCGGCTCACTGAAGCTTTCTTT.

The chain couples TRBV2 to TRBJ2-5; D ambiguous. The length of the CDR3 is 16 residues. The V and J ends lost 4 bases and 0 bases respectively, with 15 bases between them. Per germline, CDR1 SNHLY and CDR2 FYNNEI. In DNA, the CDR3 is TGTGCCAGCAGTGTTCCTGGTGCCCGGTACCAAGAGACCCAGTACTTC. This codes for CASSVPGARYQETQYF.

This clone was counted once. This chain uses TRBV30 with TRBJ2-7; possible D gene TRBD2, 5 bases. Germline values: CDR1 GTSNPN, CDR2 SVGIG (reference sequence). V was clipped by 0 bases and J by 4 bases, with 7 bases between them. This CDR3 is built from 12 residues. For the CDR3, the DNA is TGTGCCTGGAGTGTAAGCGGTTACGAGCAGTACTTC. It codes for CAWSVSGYEQYF. Together with reference TRBV30 and TRBJ2-7, the CDR3 gives the full variable domain: SQTIHQWPATLVQPVGSPLSLECTVEGTSNPNLYWYRQAAGRGLQLLFYSVGIGQISSEVPQNLSASRPQDRQFILSSKKLLLSDSGFYLCAWSVSGYEQYFGPGTRLTVT.

The table lists this clone with a count of one. The chain employs TRBV27 and TRBJ2-7, with D perhaps matching TRBD2 (8 bases). Germline CDR1 MNHEY, CDR2 SMNVEV (reference sequence). The CDR3 sequence is 17 residues long. Trimming shortened V by 3 bases and J by 6 bases, and 24 bases separated the two germline ends. The CDR3 loop reads CASSLNRGGAGGSEQYF. DNA for the CDR3: TGTGCCAGCAGTTTGAACAGGGGTGGTGCGGGGGGATCCGAGCAGTACTTC.

This chain links TRBV7-2 with TRBJ1-1; TRBD1 matches 7 bases. The germline V gene encodes CDR1 SGHTA and CDR2 FQGNSA. The ends lost 1 base at V and 1 base at J; junction bases unmatched: 3. The CDR3 consists of 15 residues. CDR3 DNA sequence: TGTGCCAGCAGCTTAGTGGCAGGGGGGAACACTGAAGCTTTCTTT. Translation gives CASSLVAGGNTEAFF.

The chain recombines TRBV9 with TRBJ1-3; 7 positions agree with TRBD1. Germline V gives CDR1 SGDLS, CDR2 YYNGEE. After removal of 3 bases from V and 2 bases from J, the junction contained 11 bases not matched to a gene. The CDR3 is made up of 17 amino acids. CDR3 nucleotide sequence: TGTGCCAGCAGCGACGAGACAGGGTCGGTCACTGGAAACACCATATATTTT. This translates into CASSDETGSVTGNTIYF.

CDR3 region: CASSRGQGISDTQYF. The CDR3 bases are TGTGCCAGTAGCAGGGGACAGGGGATTTCGGATACGCAGTATTTT. The genes are TRBV19 and TRBJ2-3; TRBD1 agrees at 10 bases. J gave up 6 bases and V 6 bases, and 9 bases lay outside the gene matches. This CDR3 is built from 15 residues. Germline CDR1 LNHDA, CDR2 SQIVND (reference sequence).

The chain recombines TRBV19 with TRBJ2-7, with 10 bases fitting TRBD1. This CDR3 is 16 amino acids long. V lost 1 base, J lost 3 bases, and 6 bases stayed unmatched. Germline assignment: CDR1 LNHDA and CDR2 SQIVND (reference sequence). The CDR3 region has the DNA TGTGCCAGTAGTATAGGAGGGACAGGGGAGAGCTACGAGCAGTACTTC. Its translation: CASSIGGTGESYEQYF.

This CDR3 reads CASRSDRNSNQPQHF. CDR3 coding DNA: TGTGCCAGCAGATCGGACAGGAATAGCAATCAGCCCCAGCATTTT. The gene calls are TRBV6-5 and TRBJ1-5, with 7 bases lining up with TRBD1. CDR1 MNHEY and CDR2 SVGAGI come from the germline V gene. The CDR3 is 15 residues long. V gave up 6 bases and J gave up 0 bases; unmatched junction bases: 5.

This rearrangement joins TRBV5-8 to TRBJ1-2, with D perhaps TRBD1 (6 bases). The CDR3 covers 14 residues. CDR1 SGHTS and CDR2 YDEGEE come from the germline V gene. Trimming pared 1 base from V and 13 bases from J, leaving 20 bases between. The CDR3 here is CASSLRNREGVGTF. The CDR3 nucleotides read TGTGCCAGCAGCTTGCGAAACAGGGAAGGAGTGGGCACCTTC.

The chain recombines TRBV10-3 with TRBJ2-2; 10 positions agree with TRBD1. The CDR3 contains 14 residues. In germline, CDR1 is ENHRY, CDR2 SYGVKD. V gave up 4 bases and J gave up 5 bases; unmatched junction bases: 1. In DNA, the CDR3 is TGTGCCATCAGTGGGACAGGGGGGACCGGGGAGCTGTTTTTT. Translated, it gives CAISGTGGTGELFF.

This clone showed up just once. The CDR3 region has the DNA TGTGCCAGCGGGGAAAGCGGCCTCACCTACGAGCAGTACTTC. Translation: CASGESGLTYEQYF. J is TRBJ2-7 and V is TRBV7-2, with D maybe TRBD2 (5 bases). This CDR3 comprises 14 residues. Germline V CDR1 and CDR2: SGHTA, FQGNSA. Trimming shortened V by 8 bases and J by 2 bases, and 16 bases separated the two germline ends.

V gene TRBV23-1 combines with J gene TRBJ1-5; 7 positions match TRBD1. TRBV23-1 is assigned to the ORF class and has an uncertain function. This CDR3 is built from 17 residues. V was pared by 4 bases and J by 1 base, with 10 bases of the junction left unmatched. The CDR3 DNA follows: TGCGCCAGCAGTCTGGACAGGACCCTGGGGAGCAATCAGCCCCAGCATTTT. Amino acids: CASSLDRTLGSNQPQHF.

The CDR3 DNA sequence: TGTGCCAGCAGCTCCGACAGGGAGACTGAAGCTTTCTTT. The encoded protein is CASSSDRETEAFF. The chain links TRBV7-3 to TRBJ1-1; 7 bases map to TRBD1. The germline CDR1 and CDR2 sequences are SGHTA and FQGTGA. The CDR3 has 13 amino acids. J gave up 5 bases and V 4 bases, and 4 bases lay outside the gene matches.

The rearrangement joins TRBV2 to TRBJ1-3, with D unresolved. Germline CDR1 SNHLY, CDR2 FYNNEI. The CDR3 runs 13 residues. The germline V and J ends were trimmed by 8 bases and 4 bases, with 12 bases remaining between them. Here the CDR3 DNA reads TGTGCCAGCTCAGAGGGTCCCGGAAACACCATATATTTT. This gives the protein CASSEGPGNTIYF. The complete variable domain, with remaining parts taken from reference TRBV2 and TRBJ1-3, reads EPEVTQTPSHQVTQMGQEVILRCVPISNHLYFYWYRQILGQKVEFLVSFYNNEISEKSEIFDDQFSVERPDGSNFTLKIRSTKLEDSAMYFCASSEGPGNTIYFGEGSWLTVV.

This chain joins TRBV19 and TRBJ1-4, with D possibly being TRBD1 (6 bases). V lost 6 bases and J 4 bases, leaving 18 bases between the germline ends. There are 16 residues in the CDR3. CDR1 and CDR2 from the germline V gene are LNHDA and SQIVND (reference sequence). CDR3 in DNA: TGTGCCAGTAGCCGTGGGCCAGAGGGGGTTAATGAAAAACTGTTTTTT. It translates to CASSRGPEGVNEKLFF.

The chain employs TRBV7-3 and TRBJ2-2, with D possibly TRBD1 on 6 matching bases. The CDR3 extends over 16 amino acids. The V end lost 1 base, the J end lost 2 bases, and 11 bases lay between the germline ends. Germline-derived CDR1 and CDR2 are SGHTA and FQGTGA. CDR3 loop: CASSLNARGNTGELFF. In nucleotides, the CDR3 is TGTGCCAGCAGCTTAAACGCCAGGGGCAACACCGGGGAGCTGTTTTTT.

DNA for the CDR3: TGTGCCAGCAGGGGGGGGACAGGGGGGACCTATAGCAATCAGCCCCAGCATTTT. Amino acid sequence: CASRGGTGGTYSNQPQHF. The genes are TRBV2 and TRBJ1-5; 11 bases are shared with TRBD1. This CDR3 is 18 amino acids long. Germline V CDR1 and CDR2: SNHLY, FYNNEI. After removal of 6 bases from V and 0 bases from J, the junction contained 10 bases not matched to a gene.

This chain links TRBV2 with TRBJ1-2; TRBD1 matches at 9 bases. Germline assignment: CDR1 SNHLY and CDR2 FYNNEI. This CDR3 is 14 amino acids long. With 0 bases clipped from V and 14 bases from J, the junction kept 10 bases outside the gene matches. The chain's CDR3 is CASSEAGGQGPYTF. CDR3 nucleotide sequence: TGTGCCAGCAGTGAAGCGGGGGGACAGGGTCCCTATACCTTC.

The chain is built from TRBV5-1 and TRBJ2-1; 11 bases map to TRBD2. CDR1 is SGHRS, CDR2 YFSETQ, per germline. The CDR3 covers 16 residues. Losses at the gene ends were 4 bases for V and 4 bases for J; bases not matched to a gene: 7. The CDR3 loop is CASSAEASGRYNEQFF. The CDR3 DNA sequence: TGCGCCAGCAGCGCTGAGGCTAGCGGGAGGTACAATGAGCAGTTCTTC.

This chain links TRBV7-9 with TRBJ1-5, with 7 bases matching TRBD1. This CDR3 is built from 16 residues. The ends lost 4 bases at V and 1 base at J; junction bases unmatched: 7. Germline CDR1 SEHNR, CDR2 FQNEAQ (reference sequence). DNA for the CDR3: TGTGCCAGCAGCTCTCCTAGACAGGGAAGCAATCAGCCCCAGCATTTT. Protein product: CASSSPRQGSNQPQHF.

The genes are TRBV28 and TRBJ2-1; 7 bases align to TRBD2. The trim removed 6 bases at V and 2 bases at J, leaving 10 bases unmatched. The CDR3 loop spans 16 amino acids. Germline CDR1 and CDR2: MDHEN and SYDVKM. The CDR3 DNA reads as TGTGCCAGCAGCGCCCCGGGGCTAGCGGCCTACAATGAGCAGTTCTTC. This translates into CASSAPGLAAYNEQFF.

The V call is TRBV28, the J call TRBJ2-1; TRBD1 is a possible D gene (6 bases). The germline gives CDR1 MDHEN, CDR2 SYDVKM. The CDR3 has 12 residues. V lost 3 bases and J 15 bases, leaving 15 bases between the germline ends. CDR3 nucleotides: TGTGCCAGCAGTTTTGGAGACAGGCCGTCGTTCTTC. It specifies CASSFGDRPSFF.